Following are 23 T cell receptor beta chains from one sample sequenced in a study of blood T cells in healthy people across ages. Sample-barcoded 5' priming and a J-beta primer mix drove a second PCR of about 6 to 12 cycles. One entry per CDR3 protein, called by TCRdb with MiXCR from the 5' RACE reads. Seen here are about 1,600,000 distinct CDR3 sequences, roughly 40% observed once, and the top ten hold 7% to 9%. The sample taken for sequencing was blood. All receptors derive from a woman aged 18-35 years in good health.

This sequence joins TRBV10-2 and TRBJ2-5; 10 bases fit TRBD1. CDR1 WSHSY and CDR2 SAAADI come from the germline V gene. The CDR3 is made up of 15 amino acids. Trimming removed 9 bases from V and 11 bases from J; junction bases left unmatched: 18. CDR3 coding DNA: TGCGCCAGTTGTAACCCGGGACAGGGGTGTGATGAGCAGTACTTC. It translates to CASCNPGQGCDEQYF.

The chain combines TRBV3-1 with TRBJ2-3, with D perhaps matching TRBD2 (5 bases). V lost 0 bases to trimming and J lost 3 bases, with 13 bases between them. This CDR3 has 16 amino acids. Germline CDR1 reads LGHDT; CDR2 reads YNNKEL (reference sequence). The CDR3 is CASSQDKRGNTDTQYF. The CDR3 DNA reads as TGTGCCAGCAGCCAAGATAAACGGGGAAATACAGATACGCAGTATTTT.

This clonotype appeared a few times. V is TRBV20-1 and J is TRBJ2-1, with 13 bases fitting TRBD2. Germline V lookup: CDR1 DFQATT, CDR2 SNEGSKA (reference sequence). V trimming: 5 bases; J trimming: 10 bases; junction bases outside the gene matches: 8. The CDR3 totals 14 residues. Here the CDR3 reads CSALTSGGMYEQFF. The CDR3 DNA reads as TGCAGTGCTTTGACTAGCGGGGGGATGTACGAGCAGTTCTTC.

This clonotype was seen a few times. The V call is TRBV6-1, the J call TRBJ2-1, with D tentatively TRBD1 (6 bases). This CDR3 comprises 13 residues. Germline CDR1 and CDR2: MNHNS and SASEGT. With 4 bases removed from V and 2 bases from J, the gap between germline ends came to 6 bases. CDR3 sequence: CASSGQAYNEQFF. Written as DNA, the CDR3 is TGTGCCAGCAGTGGACAGGCCTACAATGAGCAGTTCTTC.

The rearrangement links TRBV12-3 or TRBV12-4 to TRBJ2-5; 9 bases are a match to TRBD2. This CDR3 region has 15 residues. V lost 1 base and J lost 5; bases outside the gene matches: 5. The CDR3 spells CASSLGLAGYETQYF. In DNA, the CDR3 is TGTGCCAGCAGTTTAGGGCTAGCGGGGTATGAGACCCAGTACTTC.

The DNA of the CDR3 is TGTGCCAGCAGACTAACCGGGACTCCCACCTACGAGCAGTACTTC. Translation: CASRLTGTPTYEQYF. This chain joins TRBV2 and TRBJ2-4; possibly TRBD2 for D (6 bases). TRBJ2-7 matches the DNA end more closely, so the J call is doubtful. CDR3 size: 15 residues. Germline V CDR1 and CDR2: SNHLY, FYNNEI.

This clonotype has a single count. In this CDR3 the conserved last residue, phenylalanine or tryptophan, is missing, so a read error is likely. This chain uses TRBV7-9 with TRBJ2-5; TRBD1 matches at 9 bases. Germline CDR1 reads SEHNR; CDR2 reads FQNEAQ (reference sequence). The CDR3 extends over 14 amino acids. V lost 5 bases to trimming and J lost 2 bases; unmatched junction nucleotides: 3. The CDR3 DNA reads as TGTGCCAGCAGCCCGGGACAGGGACAAGAGACCCAGTACTTA. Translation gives CASSPGQGQETQYL.

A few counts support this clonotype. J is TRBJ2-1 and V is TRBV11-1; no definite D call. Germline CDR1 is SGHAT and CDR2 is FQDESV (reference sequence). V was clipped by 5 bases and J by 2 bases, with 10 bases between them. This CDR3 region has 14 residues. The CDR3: CASSPSWTYNEQFF. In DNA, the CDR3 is TGTGCCAGCAGCCCGAGTTGGACCTACAATGAGCAGTTCTTC.

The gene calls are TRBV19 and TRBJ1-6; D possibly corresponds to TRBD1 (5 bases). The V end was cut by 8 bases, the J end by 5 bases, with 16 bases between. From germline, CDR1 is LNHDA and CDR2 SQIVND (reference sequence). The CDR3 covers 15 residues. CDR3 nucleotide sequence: TGTGCCAGTTCCGACAGTGAAACCGATAATTCACCCCTCCACTTT. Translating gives CASSDSETDNSPLHF.

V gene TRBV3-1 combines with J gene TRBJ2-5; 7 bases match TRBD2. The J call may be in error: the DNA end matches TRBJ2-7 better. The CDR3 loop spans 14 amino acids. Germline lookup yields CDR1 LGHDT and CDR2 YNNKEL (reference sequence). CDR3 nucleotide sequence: TGTGCCAGCACCGGACTAGTGCCCCCATACGAGCAGTACTTC. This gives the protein CASTGLVPPYEQYF.

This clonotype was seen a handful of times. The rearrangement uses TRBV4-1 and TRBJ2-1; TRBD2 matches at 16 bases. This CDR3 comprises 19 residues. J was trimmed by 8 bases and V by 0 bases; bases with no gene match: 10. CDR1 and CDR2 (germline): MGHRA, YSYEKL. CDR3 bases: TGCGCCAGCAGCCAAGAAACCGGGACTAGCGGGGGGGCCCTCGATGAGCAGTTCTTC. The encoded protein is CASSQETGTSGGALDEQFF.

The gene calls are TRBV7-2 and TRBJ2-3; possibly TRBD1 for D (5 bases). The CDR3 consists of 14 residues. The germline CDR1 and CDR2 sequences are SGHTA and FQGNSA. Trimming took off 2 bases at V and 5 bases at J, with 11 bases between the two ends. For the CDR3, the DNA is TGTACCAGCAGCTTATCGACAGACGTAGATACGCAGTATTTT. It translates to CTSSLSTDVDTQYF. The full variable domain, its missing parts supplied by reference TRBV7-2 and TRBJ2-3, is GAGVSQSPSNKVTEKGKDVELRCDPISGHTALYWYRQSLGQGLEFLIYFQGNSAPDKSGLPSDRFSAERTGGSVSTLTIQRTQQEDSAVYLCTSSLSTDVDTQYFGPGTRLTVL.

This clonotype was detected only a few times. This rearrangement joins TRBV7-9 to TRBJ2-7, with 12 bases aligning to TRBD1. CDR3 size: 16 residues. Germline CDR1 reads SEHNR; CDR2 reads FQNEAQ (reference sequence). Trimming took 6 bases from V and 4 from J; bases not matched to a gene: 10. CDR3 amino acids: CASRIAGTGGIYEQYF. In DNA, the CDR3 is TGTGCCAGCAGAATCGCCGGGACAGGGGGCATTTACGAGCAGTACTTC.

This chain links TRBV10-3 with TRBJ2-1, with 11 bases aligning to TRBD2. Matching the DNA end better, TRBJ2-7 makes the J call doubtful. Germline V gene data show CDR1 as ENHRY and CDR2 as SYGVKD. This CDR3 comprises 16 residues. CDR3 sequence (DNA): TGTGCCATCAGTGAGGGGACTAGCGGCTCCTACAATGAGCAGTACTTC. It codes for CAISEGTSGSYNEQYF.

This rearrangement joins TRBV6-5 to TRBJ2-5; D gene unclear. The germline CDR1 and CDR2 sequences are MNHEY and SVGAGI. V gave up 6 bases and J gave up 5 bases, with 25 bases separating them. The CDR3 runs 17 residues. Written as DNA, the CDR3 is TGTGCCAGCAGCAGTTACTCAGACAATCACAGACGGGAGACCCAGTACTTC. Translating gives CASSSYSDNHRRETQYF.

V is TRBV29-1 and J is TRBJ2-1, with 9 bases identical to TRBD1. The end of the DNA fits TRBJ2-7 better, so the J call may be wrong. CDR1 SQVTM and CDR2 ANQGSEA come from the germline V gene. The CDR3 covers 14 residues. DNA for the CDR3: TGCAGCGCGATCACCGGGACAGGGTACAATGAGCAGTACTTC. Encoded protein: CSAITGTGYNEQYF.

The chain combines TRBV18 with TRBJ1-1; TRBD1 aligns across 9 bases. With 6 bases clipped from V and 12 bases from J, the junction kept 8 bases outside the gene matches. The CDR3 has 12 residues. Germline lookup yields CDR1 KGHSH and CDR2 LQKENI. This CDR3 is CASSRTGGGTFF. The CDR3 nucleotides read TGTGCCAGCTCGCGCACAGGGGGCGGAACTTTCTTT. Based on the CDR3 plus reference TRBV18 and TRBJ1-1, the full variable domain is NAGVMQNPRHLVRRRGQEARLRCSPMKGHSHVYWYRQLPEEGLKFMVYLQKENIIDESGMPKERFSAEFPKEGPSILRIQQVVRGDSAAYFCASSRTGGGTFFGQGTRLTVV.

CDR3 bases: TGTGCCAGCAGTGAATACGACAGGGGCTCTGGGGCCAACGTCCTGACTTTC. Translated: CASSEYDRGSGANVLTF. V gene TRBV25-1 combines with J gene TRBJ2-6; 8 nucleotides agree with TRBD1. The trim removed 0 bases at V and 0 bases at J, leaving 1 base unmatched. The germline V gene has CDR1 MGHDK and CDR2 SYGVNS. The CDR3 sequence is 17 residues long.

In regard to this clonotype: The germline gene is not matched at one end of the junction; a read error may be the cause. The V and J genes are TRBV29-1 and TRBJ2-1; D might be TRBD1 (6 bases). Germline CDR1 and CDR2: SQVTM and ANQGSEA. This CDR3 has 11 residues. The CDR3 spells CSTDRYNEQFF. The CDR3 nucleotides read TGCAGCACGGACAGATACAATGAGCAGTTCTTT.

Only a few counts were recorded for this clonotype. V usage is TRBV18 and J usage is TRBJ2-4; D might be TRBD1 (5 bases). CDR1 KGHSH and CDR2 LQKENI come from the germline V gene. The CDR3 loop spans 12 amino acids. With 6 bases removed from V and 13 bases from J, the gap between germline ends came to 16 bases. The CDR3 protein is CASSDQGGEQYF. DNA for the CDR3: TGTGCCAGCTCCGACCAGGGCGGAGAGCAGTACTTC.

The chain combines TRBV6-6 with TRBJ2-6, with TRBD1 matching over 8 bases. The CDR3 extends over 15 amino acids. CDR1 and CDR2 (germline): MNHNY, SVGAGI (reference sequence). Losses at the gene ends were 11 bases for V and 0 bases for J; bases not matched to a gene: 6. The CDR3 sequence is CAVQQGGSGANVLTF. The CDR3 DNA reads TGTGCCGTGCAACAGGGGGGCTCTGGGGCCAACGTCCTGACTTTC.

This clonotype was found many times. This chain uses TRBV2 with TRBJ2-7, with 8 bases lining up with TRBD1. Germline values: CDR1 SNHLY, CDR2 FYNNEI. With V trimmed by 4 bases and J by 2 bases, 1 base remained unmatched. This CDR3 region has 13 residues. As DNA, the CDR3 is TGTGCCAGCAGTGTACAGGGGGCCTACGAGCAGTACTTC. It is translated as CASSVQGAYEQYF.

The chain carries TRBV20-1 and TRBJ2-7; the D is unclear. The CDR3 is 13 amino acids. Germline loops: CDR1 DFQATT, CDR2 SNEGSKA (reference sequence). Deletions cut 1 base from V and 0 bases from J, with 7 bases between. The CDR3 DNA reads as TGCAGTGCTAGAGGACCAGACTCCTACGAGCAGTACTTC. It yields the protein CSARGPDSYEQYF.